This TCR beta chain was identified in a study of cytomegalovirus exposure and HLA in healthy donors (dated by TCRdb to 2016 to 2017). General notes on the study: According to an earlier analysis of 587 of the donors, some 180 million T cells yielded some 110 million unique TCR beta sequences and 276 Gb of sequence data. Roughly 290 gigabases of sequencing data and around 85 million unique TCR sequences made up an early release that covered around 640 HLA-typed donors. Of the 300 to 450 genotyped donors, roughly 80% fell in the genetic ancestry cluster associated with self-reported Caucasian donors. The aim of the study was to test whether cataloging public T cell receptors could identify signatures of past pathogen exposure. The study used immunosequencing to profile the T cell repertoires of approximately 630 subjects and linked those repertoires to cytomegalovirus serostatus. A separate validation cohort of over 95 different subjects was used in addition to the roughly 670-subject first cohort. To predict cytomegalovirus infection status, the study brought together high-throughput TCR immunosequencing, statistical association of individual TCRs with disease status, and machine learning. A later analysis re-examined previously published TCR beta repertoires from around 670 donors and added high-resolution HLA genotyping to investigate patterns of TCR occurrence. The later analysis used no new phenotypic data to find candidate immune exposures, relying instead on TCR beta sequences and their occurrence across donors. In an earlier analysis of roughly 580 of the donors, high-throughput TCR beta sequencing was used to judge whether each TCR beta V gene segment behaved as functional or pseudogenic. Donor age, sex, ethnicity and CMV serostatus were compiled alongside the repertoire data. A later genetic analysis took genome-wide SNP genotypes for about 60% of the roughly 670 donors and used that subset as a discovery cohort. Every discovery cohort repertoire had been produced on one sequencing platform. HLA typing covered class I and class II loci at four-digit resolution. Typing coverage varied by locus: about 620-640 donors for A, B, C, DRB1 and DQB1; more than 500 for DQA1; about 600 for DPA1; some 470 for DPB1. About 5 DR-DQ haplotypes were handled as single units for association and clustering, since linkage in the cohort was strong. Across around 400 genotyped donors of the cohort, an average of approximately 240,000 unique TCR beta nucleotide sequences per donor were sequenced, and 15% to 20% of those sequences were non-productive.

The CDR3 has 15 amino acids, counting the end cysteine and phenylalanine. Only CDR3 DNA remains: 45 bases, in frame from the first base. Deletion took 0 bases off V and 5 bases off J, with a span of 13 bases between the germline ends. CDR1 and CDR2 were assigned from the germline V gene as SGDLS and YYNGEE. Remarks on this clone: Its antigen is currently not known. Within one base of it there is no much larger clone, and no base qualities were kept.

Libraries were prepared through the immunoSEQ multiplex PCR assay. The multiplex PCR relied on a mix of 60 forward primers for TCR Vbeta segments and 13 reverse primers for TCR Jbeta segments. The CDR3 region of rearranged TCR beta genes was amplified from genomic DNA with a multiplex PCR assay. The amplified TCR beta libraries were sequenced on the Illumina HiSeq System as 87-base-pair reads. The study's own analysis went as follows. A later analysis counted some 74 million unique TCR beta chains across the roughly 700 repertoires, and roughly 10 million of these chains were shared by at least two donors. To remove PCR and sequencing errors, raw reads were error-corrected and collapsed into unique sequences using a nearest-neighbor algorithm that merged closely related sequences. Alignment of CDR3 sequences to IMGT reference sequences was used to assign V, D and J gene segments. For a sequence to be retained, a match of at least six nucleotides was required to both a V gene segment and a J gene segment. A rearrangement counted as productive if the CDR3 had no stop codons and remained in frame with V and J, and every other rearrangement counted as non-productive. Following IMGT convention, CDR3 was defined as the stretch from the second conserved V-encoded cysteine to the conserved J-encoded phenylalanine. Sequences without an unambiguous match to a single V gene segment were excluded from the earlier analysis of a few hundred of the donors. In an earlier analysis of approximately 500 of the donors, a V segment was called functional when productive rearrangements were above 56.7%, and segregating when the standard deviation between donors exceeded 5%. A statistical classification framework was built to diagnose cytomegalovirus status from the catalog of TCR beta chain sequences. In a later analysis, V and J genes were assigned by comparing TCR nucleotide sequences against IMGT/GENE-DB human TR gene sequences. In a later analysis, CDR3 sequences and most-parsimonious VDJ recombination scenarios were assigned using the TCRdist pipeline. In a later analysis, every TCR beta chain was defined by the combination of its CDR3 amino acid sequence and its V-gene family, and reads without a unique V-gene family were dropped. As a way to deal with suspected cross-contamination and a sequencing artifact, a later analysis dropped over 550 nucleotide sequences that were highly shared and had low generation probability. For each public chain, a later analysis derived a clonal expansion index from normalized ranks of inferred template counts within each repertoire. In a later analysis, generation probabilities were computed with a VDJ recombination model fitted to out-of-frame rearrangements, and the resulting probabilities were checked against IGoR. In a later analysis, hypergeometric tests were used to score TCR-TCR, TCR-HLA and TCR-CMV co-occurrence, with a repertoire-size bias correction applied to TCR pairs. In a later analysis, false discovery rates were estimated by permuting HLA or CMV assignments 20 times. A later analysis grouped co-occurring TCRs with DBSCAN, adding TCRdist sequence similarity when clustering within HLA-allele-positive subsets. For co-occurrence clustering, repertoires with fewer than 30,000 or more than 120,000 public chains were excluded, along with roughly 5 repertoires with anomalous nucleotide sharing. Here the immuneACCESS table is served through TCRdb, limited to in-frame sequences with V and J called. Missing clones are a known gap in these copies; in checked studies unresolved V genes cover under half, and the rest lacks a known reason. V, J and clone size are those of that table, while D and trimming were read from the DNA. The sample includes over 95,000 clones, with approximately 80% observed a single time. Of the sample, approximately 11% is held by the ten largest clones.

General study outcomes and caveats: About 15 rarely observed V segments, including chromosome 9 orphons, were excluded from the earlier analysis of just under 600 of the donors because counts were too low. A later genetic analysis associated a missense DCLRE1C variant with V-gene and J-gene trimming of TCR beta chains, and an independent cohort replicated the association. Linkage disequilibrium might explain the correlated functional status among segregating V segments, but an unknown experimental factor could not be excluded. A later analysis associated 16,951 TCR beta sequences with specific HLA alleles at a false discovery rate of 0.05. A further reported finding was that TCR beta sequences accurately predicted the HLA-A and HLA-B alleles for most subjects in the first cohort. Because HLA typing was unavailable for some donors at each locus, only the typed subset was used in association tests. In a later analysis, HLA-associated TCR beta chains showed more clonal expansion and lower generation probabilities than non-associated chains that were equally common. The authors suggested that the approach could potentially be generalized to other disease states and immunological phenotypes. According to a later genetic analysis, donors in an Asian-associated ancestry cluster had fewer N-insertions in productive TCRs than the approximately 700-donor mean. The study listed 164 TCR beta chains as associated with cytomegalovirus. In a later analysis, several top co-occurrence clusters were reported to appear linked to parvovirus B19, influenza, CMV and Epstein-Barr virus. In this cohort, only TCR beta chains were sequenced, and detectable features were limited by the absence of alpha or paired-chain data. Roughly uniform sequencing depth across donors was assumed in presence/absence analyses, although this assumption may not hold. While some public TCRs were present in many individuals, most TCR sequences turned up only very rarely across donors. In a later analysis, TCR association rates were found to vary across HLA loci, with the most associated TCRs seen for DRB1 alleles and the fewest for HLA-C alleles. Cytomegalovirus status was reported to be diagnosed by the classifier with high specificity and sensitivity in both the original and validation cohorts. Strong co-occurrence of HLA alleles, especially DR and DQ, made assigning TCR associations to individual alleles difficult. Some IMGT-functional V segments, including TRBV6-2 and TRBV6-3, could not be distinguished by the 87-base-pair reads and were therefore excluded. In vitro tests confirmed that a few of the cytomegalovirus-associated TCR beta chains recognize cytomegalovirus antigens. Broadly in line with IMGT annotations, most TCR beta V segments showed up in productive rearrangements about 87% or about 30% of the time in an earlier analysis of 587 of the donors. According to a later analysis, most CMV-associated TCR beta chains appeared to be HLA-restricted, and the HLA associations seemed to be driven largely by CMV exposure. The only immune exposure information available for the cohort was CMV serostatus. The sequencing pipeline was judged likely to have produced a cluster of highly shared sequence variants as a technical artifact.

The cohort was made up of about 610 healthy bone marrow donors. All cohort members were sampled while nominally healthy, although unrecorded immune exposures were likely present. The donor tested CMV seropositive, placing the donor among the roughly 270 seropositive members of the cohort. A peripheral blood sample was provided by each donor, and peripheral blood mononuclear cells were used for TCR beta sequencing. Genomic DNA was extracted from the blood cell samples with the Qiagen DNeasy Blood Extraction Kit. The receptor chain draws on TRBV9 and TRBJ2-3; the D segment cannot be called with confidence. The receptor was isolated from a man aged 40-49 years in good health and CMV-seropositive. The sequenced material came from PBMCs. This receptor has the CDR3 CASSVGVAVQDTQYF. The DNA is as follows: TGTGCCAGCAGCGTAGGGGTAGCCGTACAAGATACGCAGTATTTT.